This is a list of T cell receptor beta chains from one sample in a study of early T cells in non-severe SARS-CoV-2 infection. TCRdb reanalysed the 5' RACE reads using MiXCR and keeps one entry per CDR3 protein. The table records roughly 60,000 distinct CDR3 sequences, about 10% of them present only once. Sample: whole blood, taken at baseline. These receptors were collected from an adult who was a healthcare worker with PCR-confirmed SARS-CoV-2 infection or an uninfected control (not recorded which). Both conserved end residues are part of each CDR3. D genes are given only for firm matches. Not all rows give a size; the values are once, few, many and, for expanded clones, a class.

v_gene	d_gene	j_gene	abundance	CDR3aa	CDR3nt
TRBV28	.	TRBJ2-5	few	CASTKGRPETQYF	TGTGCCAGCACCAAGGGGCGCCCGGAGACCCAGTACTTC
TRBV6-5	.	TRBJ1-1	few	CASSTHREAFF	TGTGCCAGCAGTACTCACAGAGAAGCTTTCTTT
TRBV29-1	.	TRBJ2-5	many	CSVAERETQYF	TGCAGCGTAGCGGAGCGGGAGACCCAGTACTTC
TRBV11-2	.	TRBJ2-1	.	CASSPFQGGLGYEQFF	TGTGCCAGCAGCCCATTTCAGGGGGGCTTGGGTTATGAGCAGTTCTTC
TRBV29-1	.	TRBJ1-2	.	CSLGSGYGYTF	TGCAGCCTCGGGTCCGGCTATGGCTACACCTTC
TRBV7-6	TRBD1	TRBJ2-1	few	CASSSRQGPYNEQFF	TGTGCCAGCAGCAGCCGACAGGGCCCCTACAATGAGCAGTTCTTC
TRBV3-1	.	TRBJ2-1	.	CASTRDNEQFF	TGTGCCAGCACCAGGGACAATGAGCAGTTCTTC
TRBV11-2	.	TRBJ2-5	large	CASSFWASSRQETQYF	TGTGCCAGCAGCTTTTGGGCTAGCAGCCGACAAGAGACCCAGTACTTC
TRBV7-2	TRBD1	TRBJ2-7	many	CASSSGSRDRGHEQYF	TGTGCCAGCAGCTCGGGCAGCCGGGACAGGGGGCACGAGCAGTACTTC
TRBV21-1	.	TRBJ1-2	many	CASGKFSPDHNGGYTF	TGTGCCAGCGGGAAGTTCTCTCCCGATCATAACGGTGGCTACACCTTC
TRBV28	TRBD1	TRBJ2-7	few	CASTLGTGREQYF	TGTGCCAGCACCTTAGGGACAGGGCGCGAGCAGTACTTC
TRBV10-1	.	TRBJ1-5	few	CASSDGTSQPQHF	TGCGCCAGCAGTGACGGGACATCGCAGCCCCAGCATTTT
TRBV11-2	TRBD2	TRBJ2-1	.	CASSSIVVAGGNEQFF	TGTGCCAGCAGCTCCATAGTGGTAGCGGGGGGGAATGAGCAGTTCTTC
TRBV5-4	.	TRBJ1-2	.	CASSSLSTGRGSYGYTF	TGTGCCAGCAGCTCCCTATCTACGGGGCGCGGTAGCTATGGCTACACCTTC
TRBV5-5	.	TRBJ2-5	.	CASSLEGGRKETQYF	TGTGCCAGCAGCTTGGAAGGTGGGCGAAAAGAGACCCAGTACTTC
TRBV29-1	.	TRBJ1-1	few	CSVEGGENTEAFF	TGCAGCGTTGAAGGAGGGGAGAACACTGAAGCTTTCTTT
TRBV7-2	.	TRBJ2-7	few	CASSLYGGPSYEQYF	TGTGCCAGCAGCCTTTACGGGGGACCCTCCTACGAGCAGTACTTC
TRBV5-4	TRBD2	TRBJ2-3	few	CASSGTRGDTQYF	TGTGCCAGCAGCGGGACTAGAGGAGATACGCAGTATTTT
TRBV7-9	TRBD2	TRBJ2-1	.	CASSPRGGEIVNEQFF	TGTGCCAGCAGCCCCCGGGGAGGGGAGATAGTCAATGAGCAGTTCTTC
TRBV5-4	.	TRBJ2-7	few	CASSPTGAGEQYF	TGTGCCAGCAGCCCGACCGGGGCCGGGGAGCAGTACTTC
TRBV20-1	TRBD1	TRBJ2-7	many	CSARAGTGLSVQYF	TGCAGTGCTAGAGCCGGGACAGGGTTAAGCGTGCAGTACTTC
TRBV11-2	.	TRBJ1-3	few	CASSGLNSENTIYF	TGTGCCAGCAGCGGACTCAACTCTGAAAACACCATATATTTT
TRBV6-1	.	TRBJ1-4	few	CASSEAGGFNEKLFF	TGTGCCAGCAGTGAAGCGGGGGGCTTTAATGAAAAACTGTTTTTT
TRBV4-3	.	TRBJ1-2	many	CASSQDRAMGRGYTF	TGCGCCAGCAGCCAAGATCGGGCGATGGGGCGCGGCTACACCTTC
TRBV6-1	TRBD2	TRBJ2-3	many	CASRDSGGITDTQYF	TGTGCCAGCAGAGATAGCGGGGGGATCACAGATACGCAGTATTTT
TRBV18	TRBD2	TRBJ2-1	.	CASSPPGAGEGEQFF	TGTGCCAGCTCACCCCCCGGAGCGGGGGAAGGAGAGCAGTTCTTC
TRBV29-1	.	TRBJ1-3	few	CSVEGDLAGNTIYF	TGCAGCGTTGAAGGGGACCTAGCGGGAAACACCATATATTTT
TRBV6-6	TRBD2	TRBJ2-1	.	CASRATSGGHAGNEQFF	TGTGCCAGCAGGGCTACTAGCGGGGGGCATGCAGGCAATGAGCAGTTCTTC
TRBV9	.	TRBJ2-6	few	CASSVPAGISSGANVLTF	TGTGCCAGCAGCGTCCCGGCAGGGATTAGCTCTGGGGCCAACGTCCTGACTTTC
TRBV7-2	.	TRBJ2-3	.	CASSLGHTDTQYF	TGTGCCAGCAGCTTAGGCCACACAGATACGCAGTATTTT
TRBV5-1	.	TRBJ1-1	once	CASSSTQARGYNTEAFF	TGCGCCAGCAGTTCAACACAGGCGCGGGGCTATAACACTGAAGCTTTCTTT
TRBV9	.	TRBJ2-3	.	CTSSRGDTTDTQYF	TGTACCAGCAGCCGAGGGGACACCACAGATACGCAGTATTTT
TRBV5-1	.	TRBJ2-1	.	CASSLAMSEQFF	TGCGCCAGCAGCTTGGCCATGAGTGAGCAGTTCTTC
TRBV9	TRBD2	TRBJ2-7	many	CASSTHLAGGTPLSEQYF	TGTGCCAGCAGCACCCACCTGGCGGGGGGAACCCCCCTCTCCGAGCAGTACTTC
TRBV10-3	.	TRBJ1-1	.	CAISDMGGNTEAFF	TGTGCCATCAGTGATATGGGTGGAAACACTGAAGCTTTCTTT
TRBV20-1	TRBD2	TRBJ2-3	.	CSAADLAGGPGATDTQYF	TGCAGTGCAGCGGACCTAGCGGGGGGGCCCGGGGCGACAGATACGCAGTATTTT
TRBV3-2	.	TRBJ1-5	few	CASSQDGVGQPQHF	TGTGCCAGCAGCCAAGACGGTGTTGGACAGCCCCAGCATTTT
TRBV19	.	TRBJ2-5	many	CASSIALGQKETQYF	TGTGCCAGTAGTATAGCATTGGGCCAAAAAGAGACCCAGTACTTC
TRBV2	.	TRBJ1-1	few	CASNQRGAAEAFF	TGTGCCAGCAACCAAAGAGGCGCGGCTGAAGCTTTCTTT
TRBV7-6	.	TRBJ2-5	few	CASSRAQETQYF	TGTGCCAGCTCCAGGGCCCAAGAGACCCAGTACTTC
TRBV7-8	.	TRBJ1-2	few	CASSGQQVDGGYTF	TGTGCCAGCAGCGGACAACAGGTTGACGGTGGCTACACCTTC
TRBV6-2/TRBV6-3	.	TRBJ2-5	medium-sized	CASSPTWDETRRETQYF	TGTGCCAGCAGTCCGACGTGGGACGAAACCCGTCGGGAGACCCAGTACTTC
TRBV5-4	TRBD1	TRBJ2-7	.	CASSRTGIPGEQYF	TGTGCCAGCAGCAGGACAGGTATCCCTGGCGAGCAGTACTTC